This T cell receptor beta chain was documented in a study of T cells in Graves' hyperthyroidism and ophthalmopathy. Regarding the study as a whole: Blood also contained most expanded thyroid clonotypes above 0.001.

TCR beta CDR3 regions were amplified from RNA. First-round RT-PCR of the TCR CDR3 relied on the HTBI primer set. In TCRdb, the multiplex PCR reads were re-called with MiXCR into one record per CDR3 protein. The sample holds 130,000 to 150,000 distinct CDR3 sequences, roughly a fifth seen once. Those patients with uncontrolled infection, other autoimmune disease, pregnancy or lactation were excluded. The study based diagnoses on clinical symptoms, serum thyroxine and TRAb, thyroid ultrasound and orbital computed tomography. Germline CDR1 and CDR2: WSHSY and SAAADI. V lost 4 bases, J lost 8 bases, and 15 bases lay in between. This CDR3 comprises 13 residues. This clonotype came up many times. What it binds is not known.

The sequencing input was blood. The sequence derives from a woman aged 50 to 60 with Graves' hyperthyroidism that later progressed to Graves' ophthalmopathy. The chain uses TRBV10-2 and TRBJ2-7; no clear D. CDR3 nucleotide sequence: TGCGCCAGCAGTGCGTCAGCCGACTGGAAGCAGTACTTC. Translated, it gives CASSASADWKQYF.